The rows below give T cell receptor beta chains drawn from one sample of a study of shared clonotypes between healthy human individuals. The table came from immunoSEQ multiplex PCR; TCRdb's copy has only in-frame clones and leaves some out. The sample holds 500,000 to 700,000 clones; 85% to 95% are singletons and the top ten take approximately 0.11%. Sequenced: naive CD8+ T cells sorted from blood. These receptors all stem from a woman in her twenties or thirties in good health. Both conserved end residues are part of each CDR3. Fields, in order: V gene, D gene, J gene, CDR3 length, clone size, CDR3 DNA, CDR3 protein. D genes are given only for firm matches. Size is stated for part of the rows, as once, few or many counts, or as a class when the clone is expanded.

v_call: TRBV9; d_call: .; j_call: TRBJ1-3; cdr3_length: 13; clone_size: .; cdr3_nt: TGTGCCAGCAGCACTAGCTCTGGAAACACCATATATTTT; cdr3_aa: CASSTSSGNTIYF
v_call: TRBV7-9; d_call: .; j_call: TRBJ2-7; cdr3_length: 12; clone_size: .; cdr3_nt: TGTGCCAGCAGCTTCGACACCTACGAGCAGTACTTC; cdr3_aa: CASSFDTYEQYF
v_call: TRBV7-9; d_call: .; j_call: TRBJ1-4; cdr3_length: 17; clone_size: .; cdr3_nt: TGTGCCAGCAGCTCAAATGCGGCGGGGTCAACTAATGAAAAACTGTTTTTT; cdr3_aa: CASSSNAAGSTNEKLFF
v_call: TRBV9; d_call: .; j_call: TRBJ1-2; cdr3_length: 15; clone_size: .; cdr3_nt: TGTGCCAGCAGCGTAGTGGCAGGGACTAACTATGGCTACACCTTC; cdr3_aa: CASSVVAGTNYGYTF
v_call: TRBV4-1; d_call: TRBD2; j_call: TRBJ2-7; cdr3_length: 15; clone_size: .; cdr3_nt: TGCGCCAGCAGCCAATCTAGCGGGTCTCCCTACGAGCAGTACTTC; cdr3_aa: CASSQSSGSPYEQYF
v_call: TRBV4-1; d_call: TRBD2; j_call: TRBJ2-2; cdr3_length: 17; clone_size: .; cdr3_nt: TGCGCCAGCAGCCAAGACGGACTAGCGGGACCCACCGGGGAGCTGTTTTTT; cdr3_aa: CASSQDGLAGPTGELFF
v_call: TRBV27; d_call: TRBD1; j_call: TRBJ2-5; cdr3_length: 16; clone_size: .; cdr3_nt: TGTGCCAGCAGTTTTGGCCCCGGGACAGGGGGGAAGACCCAGTACTTC; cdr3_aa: CASSFGPGTGGKTQYF
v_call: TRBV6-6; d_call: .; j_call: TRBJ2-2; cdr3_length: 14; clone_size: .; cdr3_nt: TGTGCCAGCACCGGGGACCCGAACACCGGGGAGCTGTTTTTT; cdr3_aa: CASTGDPNTGELFF
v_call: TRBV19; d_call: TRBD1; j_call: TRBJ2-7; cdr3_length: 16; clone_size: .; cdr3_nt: TGTGCCAGTAGTATAAGTTCAACAGGGGGCTTCCACGAGCAGTACTTC; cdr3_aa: CASSISSTGGFHEQYF
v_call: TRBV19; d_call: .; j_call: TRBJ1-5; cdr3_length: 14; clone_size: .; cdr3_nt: TGTGCCAGTAGTATCGAGGCGGCAAATCAGCCCCAGCATTTT; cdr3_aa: CASSIEAANQPQHF
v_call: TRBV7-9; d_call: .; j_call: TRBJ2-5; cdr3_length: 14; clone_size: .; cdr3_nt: TGTGCCAGCAGCTTAGTGGGCTCTATGGAGACCCAGTACTTC; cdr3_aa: CASSLVGSMETQYF
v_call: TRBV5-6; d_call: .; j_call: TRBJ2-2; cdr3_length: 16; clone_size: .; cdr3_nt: TGTGCCAGCAGCTTGTTAGCGACTCCTAACACCGGGGAGCTGTTTTTT; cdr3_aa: CASSLLATPNTGELFF
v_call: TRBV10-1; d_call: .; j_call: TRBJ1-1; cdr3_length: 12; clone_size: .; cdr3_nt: TGCGCCAGCAGTGACCTGAACACTGAAGCTTTCTTT; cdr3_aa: CASSDLNTEAFF
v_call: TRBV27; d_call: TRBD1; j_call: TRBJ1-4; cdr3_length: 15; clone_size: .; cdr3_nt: TGTGCCAGCAGTTCCTTGGACAGGGTCGGGGAAAAACTGTTTTTT; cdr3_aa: CASSSLDRVGEKLFF
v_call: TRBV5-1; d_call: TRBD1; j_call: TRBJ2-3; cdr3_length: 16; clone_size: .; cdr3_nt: TGCGCCAGCAGCAACACTCGACAGGGTCGGCCAGATACGCAGTATTTT; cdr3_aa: CASSNTRQGRPDTQYF
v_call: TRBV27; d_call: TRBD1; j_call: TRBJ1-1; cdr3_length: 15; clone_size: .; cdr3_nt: TGTGCCAGCAGTTTGGGGCAGGGGGGGGACACTGAAGCTTTCTTT; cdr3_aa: CASSLGQGGDTEAFF
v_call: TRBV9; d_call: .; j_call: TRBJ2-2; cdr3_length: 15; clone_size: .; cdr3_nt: TGTGCCAGCAGCGATGTCAGTTCGAACACCGGGGAGCTGTTTTTT; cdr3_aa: CASSDVSSNTGELFF
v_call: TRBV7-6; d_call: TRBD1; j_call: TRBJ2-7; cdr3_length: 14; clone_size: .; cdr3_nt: TGTGCCAGCAGCTTAGAACAGGGGTCCTACGAGCAGTACTTC; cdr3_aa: CASSLEQGSYEQYF
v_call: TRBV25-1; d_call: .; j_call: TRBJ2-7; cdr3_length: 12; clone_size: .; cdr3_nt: TGTGCCAGCAGTGTCTCCGGGTTCGAGCAGTACTTC; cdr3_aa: CASSVSGFEQYF
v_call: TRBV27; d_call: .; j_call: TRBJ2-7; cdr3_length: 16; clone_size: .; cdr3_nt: TGTGCCAGCAGACGCTGGAGGCGGGGAGACCGATACGAGCAGTACTTC; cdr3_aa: CASRRWRRGDRYEQYF
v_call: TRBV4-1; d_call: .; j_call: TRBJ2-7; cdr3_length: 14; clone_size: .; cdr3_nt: TGCGCCAGCAGCCAAGAGGGTTACTCCTACGAGCAGTACTTC; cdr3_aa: CASSQEGYSYEQYF
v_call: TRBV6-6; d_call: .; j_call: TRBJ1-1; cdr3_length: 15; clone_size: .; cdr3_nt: TGTGCCAGCACCGGACCGGAGGGAAGGAACACTGAAGCTTTCTTT; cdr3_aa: CASTGPEGRNTEAFF
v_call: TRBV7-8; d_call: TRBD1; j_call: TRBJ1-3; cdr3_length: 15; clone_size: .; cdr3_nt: TGTGCCAGCAGCTCCGGGACAGGGAATGGAAACACCATATATTTT; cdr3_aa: CASSSGTGNGNTIYF
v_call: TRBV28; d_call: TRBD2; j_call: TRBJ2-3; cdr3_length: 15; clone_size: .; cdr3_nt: TGTGCCAGCAAATTTGTAGCGGGAAGCACAGATACGCAGTATTTT; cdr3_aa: CASKFVAGSTDTQYF
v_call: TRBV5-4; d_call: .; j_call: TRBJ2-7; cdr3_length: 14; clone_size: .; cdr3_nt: TGTGCCAGCAGCTTGGCAGAATCGCCCTACGAGCAGTACTTC; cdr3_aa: CASSLAESPYEQYF
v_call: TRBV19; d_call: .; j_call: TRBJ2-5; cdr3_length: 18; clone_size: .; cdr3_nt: TGTGCCAGTAGTATAGGGCTAGGGGATTTAGGGGTTGGGGAGACCCAGTACTTC; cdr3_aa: CASSIGLGDLGVGETQYF
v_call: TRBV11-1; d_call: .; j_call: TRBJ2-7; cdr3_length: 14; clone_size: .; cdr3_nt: TGTGCCAGCAGCTCCAATACAGGGTCCTACGAGCAGTACTTC; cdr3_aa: CASSSNTGSYEQYF
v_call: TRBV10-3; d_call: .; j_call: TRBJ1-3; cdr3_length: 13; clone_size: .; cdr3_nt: TGTGCCATTCTGATAGAATCTGGAAACACCATATATTTT; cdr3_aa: CAILIESGNTIYF
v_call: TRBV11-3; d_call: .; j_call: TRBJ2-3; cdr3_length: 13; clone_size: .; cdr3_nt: TGTGCCAGCAGCTTAGAGAACACAGATACGCAGTATTTT; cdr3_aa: CASSLENTDTQYF
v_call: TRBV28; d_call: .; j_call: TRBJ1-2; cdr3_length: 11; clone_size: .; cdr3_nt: TGTGCCAGCAGTTTCTGGGGTGGCTACACCTTC; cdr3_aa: CASSFWGGYTF
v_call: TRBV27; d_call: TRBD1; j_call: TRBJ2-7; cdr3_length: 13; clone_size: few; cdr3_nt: TGTGCCAGCAGAGCCGGGACAGGGCACGAGCAGTACTTC; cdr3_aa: CASRAGTGHEQYF
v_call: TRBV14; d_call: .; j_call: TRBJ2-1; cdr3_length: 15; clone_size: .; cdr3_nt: TGTGCCAGCAGCCAAGGGGACGGGAGCCACAATGAGCAGTTCTTC; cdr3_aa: CASSQGDGSHNEQFF